This T cell receptor (beta chain) was found in a study of PD-1 blockade in classical Hodgkin lymphoma. Study details: Nivolumab was administered to patients intravenously at 3 mg/kg every 2 weeks. Broader study findings: Newly diagnosed patients reportedly had lower baseline TCR diversity than healthy donors. Complete responders entered with baseline diversity on par with newly diagnosed patients, the results showed. By C4D1, diversity of CD4+ TCRs had risen significantly, whereas that of CD8+ TCRs had not.

Notes on this clone: Its matching antigen is unknown.

Germline CDR1 SGHTA, CDR2 FQGNSA. V was trimmed by 0 bases and J by 2 bases, leaving 14 bases between them. CDR3 length: 18 amino acids. The table came from immunoSEQ multiplex PCR; TCRdb's copy has only in-frame clones and leaves some out. Of tens of thousands of clones listed, less than 90% are singletons. Each patient experienced a relapse that followed autologous stem cell transplantation, and brentuximab vedotin exposure varied. CD4+ T cells were purified from thawed PBMCs by negative selection. The sequence derives from a human donor with classical Hodgkin lymphoma. Sequencing was performed on CD4+ T cells from blood, taken at baseline. The chain recombines TRBV7-2 with TRBJ2-6, with D perhaps assigned TRBD1 or TRBD2 (5 bases each). The CDR3 DNA is TGTGCCAGCAGCTTAGCGCGGGCAGGGCCCCCTGGGGCCAACGTCCTGACTTTC. It encodes CASSLARAGPPGANVLTF.